This is a list of T cell receptor beta chains from one sample in a study of monozygotic twins with inflammatory bowel disease. TCRdb re-called the 5' RACE reads; one entry per CDR3 protein, DNA not given. The data include around 450,000 distinct CDR3 sequences; the top ten clones carry approximately 2.4%. The sequenced sample consisted of blood. These receptors were obtained from a human donor with ulcerative colitis or Crohn's disease, or a healthy co-twin of an affected twin (not recorded which). CDR3s include the opening cysteine and the closing phenylalanine or tryptophan.

>TRBV27|TRBJ2-7
CASRPGTHNEQYF
>TRBV12-3/TRBV12-4|TRBJ1-3
CASRGQQIGNTIYF
>TRBV5-1|TRBJ2-3
CASSLGQGATTDTQYF
>TRBV29-1|TRBJ2-5
CSTAGSWETQYF
>TRBV12-3/TRBV12-4|TRBJ2-1
CASSRQREYNEQFF
>TRBV3-1|TRBJ1-1
CAVTGGFNTEAFF
>TRBV7-2|TRBJ1-6
CASTPEQGLNSPLHF
>TRBV7-2|TRBJ2-1
CASSSPGLAGGANEQFF
>TRBV28|TRBJ1-1
CASGPDTEAFF
>TRBV21-1|TRBJ1-2
CASSKDPGWGGYTF
>TRBV5-1|TRBJ1-1
CASSEGQTRAEAFF
>TRBV12-3/TRBV12-4|TRBJ2-1
CASNLADSSYNEQFF
>TRBV18|TRBJ1-1
CASSPSGGATEAFF
>TRBV20-1|TRBJ1-1
CSARRGQGAEAFF